A selection of T cell receptor beta chains follows, all from one sample in a study of identical twins. TCRdb passed the 5' RACE reads through MiXCR, listing each CDR3 protein once. The sample includes under 300,000 distinct CDR3 sequences, approximately 8.3% seen only once; the top ten take less than 4%. These data were also reused for a study on yellow fever vaccine responses in identical twins.

Input material: CD8+ T cells sorted from blood. The receptors derive from a woman aged 18-29 years in good health. Both conserved end residues are part of each CDR3. The D gene is left open where the match is weak. Expanded clones get a size class; other rows say once, few or many, or leave the size out.

CDR3aa: CATTPSSGSTDTQYF; CDR3nt: TGCGCCACCACCCCTTCTAGCGGGAGCACAGATACGCAGTATTTT; j_gene: TRBJ2-3; abundance: few; len: 15; v_gene: TRBV10-2; d_gene: TRBD2
CDR3aa: CASSMGQPYNEQFF; CDR3nt: TGTGCCAGCAGCATGGGACAGCCCTACAATGAGCAGTTCTTC; j_gene: TRBJ2-1; abundance: NA; len: 14; v_gene: TRBV7-9; d_gene: TRBD1
CDR3aa: CASSQDRLLFNEQFF; CDR3nt: TGCGCCAGCAGCCAAGATCGATTACTCTTCAATGAGCAGTTCTTC; j_gene: TRBJ2-1; abundance: NA; len: 15; v_gene: TRBV4-3; d_gene: NA
CDR3aa: CASSFASGTEQYF; CDR3nt: TGTGCCAGCAGTTTTGCTAGCGGGACCGAGCAGTACTTC; j_gene: TRBJ2-7; abundance: many; len: 13; v_gene: TRBV12-3/TRBV12-4; d_gene: TRBD2
CDR3aa: CASSFGPRSTDTQYF; CDR3nt: TGCGCCAGCAGCTTCGGACCCCGGTCCACAGATACGCAGTATTTT; j_gene: TRBJ2-3; abundance: many; len: 15; v_gene: TRBV5-1; d_gene: NA
CDR3aa: CASSPTGYQETQYF; CDR3nt: TGTGCCAGCAGCCCTACGGGATACCAAGAGACCCAGTACTTC; j_gene: TRBJ2-5; abundance: many; len: 14; v_gene: TRBV27; d_gene: NA
CDR3aa: CASSPLRQETQYF; CDR3nt: TGTGCCAGCAGTCCCCTACGGCAAGAGACCCAGTACTTC; j_gene: TRBJ2-5; abundance: NA; len: 13; v_gene: TRBV28; d_gene: NA
CDR3aa: CASSQDIAYEQYF; CDR3nt: TGCGCCAGCAGCCAAGACATTGCCTACGAGCAGTACTTC; j_gene: TRBJ2-7; abundance: few; len: 13; v_gene: TRBV4-3; d_gene: NA
CDR3aa: CASSLSPVAAKETQYF; CDR3nt: TGTGCCAGCAGTTTAAGCCCGGTGGCAGCCAAAGAGACCCAGTACTTC; j_gene: TRBJ2-5; abundance: NA; len: 16; v_gene: TRBV27; d_gene: NA
CDR3aa: CATSDTQGENYGYTF; CDR3nt: TGTGCCACCAGTGATACCCAGGGGGAGAACTATGGCTACACCTTC; j_gene: TRBJ1-2; abundance: NA; len: 15; v_gene: TRBV24-1; d_gene: TRBD1
CDR3aa: CASSSGVRDTGELFF; CDR3nt: TGCGCCAGCTCCTCGGGAGTGCGGGACACCGGGGAGCTGTTTTTT; j_gene: TRBJ2-2; abundance: few; len: 15; v_gene: TRBV5-1; d_gene: NA
CDR3aa: CSAGTGNTGELFF; CDR3nt: TGCAGTGCCGGGACGGGGAACACCGGGGAGCTGTTTTTT; j_gene: TRBJ2-2; abundance: few; len: 13; v_gene: TRBV20-1; d_gene: NA
CDR3aa: CASSYSADTYNEQFF; CDR3nt: TGTGCCAGCAGTTACTCAGCGGACACTTACAATGAGCAGTTCTTC; j_gene: TRBJ2-1; abundance: few; len: 15; v_gene: TRBV6-5; d_gene: NA
CDR3aa: CASSPGQGRATQYF; CDR3nt: TGTGCCAGCAGTCCCGGACAGGGTCGGGCGACCCAGTACTTC; j_gene: TRBJ2-5; abundance: few; len: 14; v_gene: TRBV28; d_gene: TRBD1
CDR3aa: CASSQLSGRTYNEQFF; CDR3nt: TGTGCCAGCAGCCAACTAAGCGGGAGAACCTACAATGAGCAGTTCTTC; j_gene: TRBJ2-1; abundance: many; len: 16; v_gene: TRBV4-2; d_gene: TRBD2
CDR3aa: CAISNPGTSGHQETQYF; CDR3nt: TGTGCCATCAGTAATCCAGGGACTAGCGGTCACCAAGAGACCCAGTACTTC; j_gene: TRBJ2-5; abundance: many; len: 17; v_gene: TRBV10-3; d_gene: TRBD2
CDR3aa: CASSHGTSGSNNEQFF; CDR3nt: TGCGCCAGCAGCCATGGGACTAGCGGGAGCAACAATGAGCAGTTCTTC; j_gene: TRBJ2-1; abundance: many; len: 16; v_gene: TRBV4-1; d_gene: TRBD2
CDR3aa: CASSLRDWGRAYEQYF; CDR3nt: TGTGCCAGCAGTCTCCGCGACTGGGGGCGAGCCTACGAGCAGTACTTC; j_gene: TRBJ2-7; abundance: NA; len: 16; v_gene: TRBV28; d_gene: NA
CDR3aa: CASSQGLGSTDTQYF; CDR3nt: TGCGCCAGCAGCCAAGGTCTAGGAAGCACAGATACGCAGTATTTT; j_gene: TRBJ2-3; abundance: many; len: 15; v_gene: TRBV4-3; d_gene: NA
CDR3aa: CASSPAEGSYEQYF; CDR3nt: TGTGCCAGCAGCCCCGCCGAAGGGTCCTACGAGCAGTACTTC; j_gene: TRBJ2-7; abundance: NA; len: 14; v_gene: TRBV7-6; d_gene: NA
CDR3aa: CASSQDVGRSSYNEQFF; CDR3nt: TGCGCCAGCAGCCAAGATGTTGGACGAAGCTCCTACAATGAGCAGTTCTTC; j_gene: TRBJ2-1; abundance: few; len: 17; v_gene: TRBV4-3; d_gene: NA
CDR3aa: CSARSTPGDSSNNEQFF; CDR3nt: TGCAGTGCTAGATCTACCCCTGGGGACTCCTCAAACAATGAGCAGTTCTTC; j_gene: TRBJ2-1; abundance: many; len: 17; v_gene: TRBV20-1; d_gene: NA
CDR3aa: CASSLTDGTDTQYF; CDR3nt: TGTGCCAGCAGCTTGACGGACGGCACAGATACGCAGTATTTT; j_gene: TRBJ2-3; abundance: many; len: 14; v_gene: TRBV7-2; d_gene: NA
CDR3aa: CASGPGLDQETQYF; CDR3nt: TGTGCTAGTGGTCCGGGACTAGACCAAGAGACCCAGTACTTC; j_gene: TRBJ2-5; abundance: few; len: 14; v_gene: TRBV12-5; d_gene: TRBD2
CDR3aa: CSASDRLVTEAFF; CDR3nt: TGCAGTGCCTCGGACAGGTTGGTCACTGAAGCTTTCTTT; j_gene: TRBJ1-1; abundance: NA; len: 13; v_gene: TRBV20-1; d_gene: TRBD1
CDR3aa: CASSEFTSGGEQFF; CDR3nt: TGTGCCAGCAGTGAGTTTACTAGCGGTGGTGAGCAGTTCTTC; j_gene: TRBJ2-1; abundance: few; len: 14; v_gene: TRBV2; d_gene: TRBD2
CDR3aa: CASSRDGAYEQYF; CDR3nt: TGTGCCAGCAGCCGGGACGGTGCCTACGAGCAGTACTTC; j_gene: TRBJ2-7; abundance: NA; len: 13; v_gene: TRBV7-9; d_gene: NA
CDR3aa: CASSLRASGGDEQFF; CDR3nt: TGTGCCAGCAGCTTACGGGCTAGCGGGGGGGATGAGCAGTTCTTC; j_gene: TRBJ2-1; abundance: few; len: 15; v_gene: TRBV13; d_gene: TRBD2
CDR3aa: CASWVAGDGSTDTQYF; CDR3nt: TGTGCCAGCTGGGTGGCAGGGGACGGGAGCACAGATACGCAGTATTTT; j_gene: TRBJ2-3; abundance: few; len: 16; v_gene: TRBV6-4; d_gene: NA
CDR3aa: CASSPTGGFGNTIYF; CDR3nt: TGTGCCAGCAGTCCAACAGGGGGCTTTGGAAACACCATATATTTT; j_gene: TRBJ1-3; abundance: NA; len: 15; v_gene: TRBV6-1; d_gene: TRBD1
CDR3aa: CASSLYGEQYF; CDR3nt: TGTGCCAGCAGTTTATACGGCGAGCAGTACTTC; j_gene: TRBJ2-7; abundance: many; len: 11; v_gene: TRBV27; d_gene: NA
CDR3aa: CASSQAPGLAGYEQYF; CDR3nt: TGCGCCAGCAGCCAGGCGCCGGGACTAGCAGGCTACGAGCAGTACTTC; j_gene: TRBJ2-7; abundance: few; len: 16; v_gene: TRBV4-1; d_gene: TRBD2
CDR3aa: CASSQDTIRTSNSEQYF; CDR3nt: TGCGCCAGCAGCCAAGATACGATCAGGACTAGCAACAGCGAGCAGTACTTC; j_gene: TRBJ2-7; abundance: NA; len: 17; v_gene: TRBV4-1; d_gene: TRBD2